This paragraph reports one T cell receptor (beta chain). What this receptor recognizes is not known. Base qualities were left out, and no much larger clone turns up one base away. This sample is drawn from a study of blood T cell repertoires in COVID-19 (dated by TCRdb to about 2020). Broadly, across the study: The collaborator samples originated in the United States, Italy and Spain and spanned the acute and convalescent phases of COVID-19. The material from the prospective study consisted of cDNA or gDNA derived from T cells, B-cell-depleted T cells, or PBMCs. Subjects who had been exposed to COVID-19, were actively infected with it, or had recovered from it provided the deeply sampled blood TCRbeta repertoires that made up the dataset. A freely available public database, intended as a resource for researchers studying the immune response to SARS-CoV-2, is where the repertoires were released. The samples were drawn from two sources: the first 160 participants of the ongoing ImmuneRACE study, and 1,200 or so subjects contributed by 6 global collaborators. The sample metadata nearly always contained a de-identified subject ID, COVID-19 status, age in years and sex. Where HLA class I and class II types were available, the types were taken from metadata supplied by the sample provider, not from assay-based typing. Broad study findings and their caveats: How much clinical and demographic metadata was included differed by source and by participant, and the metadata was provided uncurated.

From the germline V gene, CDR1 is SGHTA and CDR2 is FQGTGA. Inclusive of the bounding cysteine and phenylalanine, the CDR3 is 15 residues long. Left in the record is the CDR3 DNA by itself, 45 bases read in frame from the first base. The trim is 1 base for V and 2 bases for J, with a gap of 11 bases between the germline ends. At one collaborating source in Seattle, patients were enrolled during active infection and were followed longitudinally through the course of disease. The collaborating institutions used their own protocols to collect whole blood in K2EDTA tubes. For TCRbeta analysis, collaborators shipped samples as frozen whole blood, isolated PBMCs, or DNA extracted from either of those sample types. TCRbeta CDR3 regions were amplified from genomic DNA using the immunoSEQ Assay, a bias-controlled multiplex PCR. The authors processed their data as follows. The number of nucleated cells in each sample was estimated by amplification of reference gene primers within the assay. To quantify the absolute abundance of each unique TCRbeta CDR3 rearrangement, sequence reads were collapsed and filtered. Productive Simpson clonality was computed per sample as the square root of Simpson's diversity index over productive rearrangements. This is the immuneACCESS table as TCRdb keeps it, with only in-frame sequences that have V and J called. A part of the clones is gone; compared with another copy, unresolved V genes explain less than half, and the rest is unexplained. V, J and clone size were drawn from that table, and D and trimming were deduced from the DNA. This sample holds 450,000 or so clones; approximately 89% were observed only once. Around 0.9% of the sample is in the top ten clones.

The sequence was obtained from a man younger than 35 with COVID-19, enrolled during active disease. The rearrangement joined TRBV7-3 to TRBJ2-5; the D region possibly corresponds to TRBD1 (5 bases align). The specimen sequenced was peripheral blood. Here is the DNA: TGTGCCAGCAGCTTAATGGGGCGGACACAAGAGACCCAGTACTTC. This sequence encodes CASSLMGRTQETQYF.